This paragraph reports one T cell receptor (beta chain). TCRdb's table, derived via immunoSEQ multiplex PCR, lists solely in-frame clones and lacks some. The sample has about 74,000 clones; almost 90% are singletons. This entry comes from a study of blood T cell repertoires in COVID-19. Background on the study: Donors in the United States, Italy and Spain gave samples during acute or convalescent COVID-19.

CDR3 length equals 15 residues. Trimming took 5 bases from V and 10 from J, leaving 18 bases between them. Germline V gene data show CDR1 as LNHDA and CDR2 as SQIVND (reference sequence). The chain couples TRBV19 to TRBJ1-6, with D possibly TRBD1 on 6 matching bases. The source material was peripheral blood. This sequence originates from a woman older than 75 with active or convalescent COVID-19. CDR3 protein: CASSARGARGSPLHF. The CDR3 region has the DNA TGTGCCAGTAGTGCCCGGGGGGCTAGGGGGTCACCCCTCCACTTT.